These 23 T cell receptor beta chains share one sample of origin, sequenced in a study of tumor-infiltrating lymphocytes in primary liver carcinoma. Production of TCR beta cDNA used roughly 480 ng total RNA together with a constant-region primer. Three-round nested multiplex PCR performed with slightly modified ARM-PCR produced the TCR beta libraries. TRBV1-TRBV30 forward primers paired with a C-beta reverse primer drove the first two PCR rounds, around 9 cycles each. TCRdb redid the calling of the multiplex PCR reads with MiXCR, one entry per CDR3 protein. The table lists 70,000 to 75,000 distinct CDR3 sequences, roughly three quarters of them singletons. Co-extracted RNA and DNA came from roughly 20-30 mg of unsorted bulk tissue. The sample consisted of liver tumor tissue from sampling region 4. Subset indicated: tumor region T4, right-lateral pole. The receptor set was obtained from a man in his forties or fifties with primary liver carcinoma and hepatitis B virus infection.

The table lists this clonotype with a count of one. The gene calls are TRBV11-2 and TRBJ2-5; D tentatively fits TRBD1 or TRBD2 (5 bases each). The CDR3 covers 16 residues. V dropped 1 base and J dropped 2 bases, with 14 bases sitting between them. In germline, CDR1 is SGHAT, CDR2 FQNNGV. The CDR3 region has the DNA TGTGCCAGCAGCTTAGTCAGTGGGGGTAGGCAAGAGACCCAGTACTTC. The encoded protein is CASSLVSGGRQETQYF.

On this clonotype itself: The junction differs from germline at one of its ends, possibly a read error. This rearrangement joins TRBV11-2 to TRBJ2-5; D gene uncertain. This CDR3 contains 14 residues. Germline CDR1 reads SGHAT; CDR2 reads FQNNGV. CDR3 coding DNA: TGTGCCAGCAGAGAGGACGCCTATGGAGAGACCCAGCACTTC. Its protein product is CASREDAYGETQHF.

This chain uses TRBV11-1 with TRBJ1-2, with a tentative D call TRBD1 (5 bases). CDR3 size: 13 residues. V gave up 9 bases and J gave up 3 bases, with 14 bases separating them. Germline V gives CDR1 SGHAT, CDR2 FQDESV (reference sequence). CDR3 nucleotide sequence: TGTGCCAGAAGCCAAGGACACCACTATGGCTACACCTTC. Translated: CARSQGHHYGYTF.

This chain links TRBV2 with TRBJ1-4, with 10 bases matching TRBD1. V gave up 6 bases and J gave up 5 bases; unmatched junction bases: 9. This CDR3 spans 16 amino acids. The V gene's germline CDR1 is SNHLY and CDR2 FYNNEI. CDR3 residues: CASSDGQGGWNEKLFF. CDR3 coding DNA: TGTGCCAGCAGCGATGGACAGGGGGGATGGAATGAAAAACTGTTTTTT.

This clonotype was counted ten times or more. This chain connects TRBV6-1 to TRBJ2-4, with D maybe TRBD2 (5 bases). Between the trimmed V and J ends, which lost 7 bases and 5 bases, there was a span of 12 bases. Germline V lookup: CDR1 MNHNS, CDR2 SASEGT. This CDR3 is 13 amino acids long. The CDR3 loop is CASKDHGENIQYF. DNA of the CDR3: TGTGCCAGCAAGGATCACGGGGAAAACATTCAGTACTTC.

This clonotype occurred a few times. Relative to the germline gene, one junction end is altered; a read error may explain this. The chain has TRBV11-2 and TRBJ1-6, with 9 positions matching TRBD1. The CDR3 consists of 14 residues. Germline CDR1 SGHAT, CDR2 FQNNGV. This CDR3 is CASCLQGANSPLRF. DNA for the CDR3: TGTGCCAGCTGCTTACAGGGGGCGAATTCACCCCTACGCTTT.

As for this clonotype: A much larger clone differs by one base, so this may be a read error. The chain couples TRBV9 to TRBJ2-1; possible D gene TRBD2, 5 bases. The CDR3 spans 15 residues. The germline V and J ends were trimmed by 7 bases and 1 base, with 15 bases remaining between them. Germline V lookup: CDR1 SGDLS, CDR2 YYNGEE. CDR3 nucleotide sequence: TGTGCCAGCTGCGCCCCCCCGGGATCCTACAATGAGCAGTTCTTC. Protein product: CASCAPPGSYNEQFF.

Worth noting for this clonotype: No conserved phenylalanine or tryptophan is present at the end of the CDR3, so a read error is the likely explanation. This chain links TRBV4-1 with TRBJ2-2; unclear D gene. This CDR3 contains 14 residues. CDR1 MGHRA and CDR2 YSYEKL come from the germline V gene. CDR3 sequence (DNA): TGCGCTAGCAGCCAAGCTCTGAACACCGGGGAGCTGTTTTAC. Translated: CASSQALNTGELFY.

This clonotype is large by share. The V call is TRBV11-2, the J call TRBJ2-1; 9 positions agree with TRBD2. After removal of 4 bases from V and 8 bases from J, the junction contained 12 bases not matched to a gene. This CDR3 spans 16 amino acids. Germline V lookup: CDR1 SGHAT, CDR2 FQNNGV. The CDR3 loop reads CASSSRPSGRIYEQFF. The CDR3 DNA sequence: TGTGCCAGCAGCTCGCGCCCCAGCGGGAGGATCTATGAGCAGTTCTTC.

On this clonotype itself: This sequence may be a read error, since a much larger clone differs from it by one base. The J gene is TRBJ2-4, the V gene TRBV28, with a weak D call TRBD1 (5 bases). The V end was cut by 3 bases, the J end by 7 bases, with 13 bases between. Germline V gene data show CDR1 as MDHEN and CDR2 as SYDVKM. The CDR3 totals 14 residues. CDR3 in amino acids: CASSFARVENIQYF. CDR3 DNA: TGTGCCAGCAGTTTCGCCAGGGTGGAGAACATTCAGTACTTC.

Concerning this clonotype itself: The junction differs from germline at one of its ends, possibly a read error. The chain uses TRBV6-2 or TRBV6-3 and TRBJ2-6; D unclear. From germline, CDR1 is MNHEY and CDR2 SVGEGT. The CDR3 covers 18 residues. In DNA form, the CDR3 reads TGTGCCAGCAGTGGCTGGGTCGACCCTGACTCTGGGGTCAACGTCCTGACTTTC. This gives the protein CASSGWVDPDSGVNVLTF.

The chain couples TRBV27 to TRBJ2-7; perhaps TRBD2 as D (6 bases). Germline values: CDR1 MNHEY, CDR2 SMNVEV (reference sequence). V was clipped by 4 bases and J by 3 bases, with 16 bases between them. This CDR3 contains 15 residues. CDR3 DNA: TGTGCCAGCAGTTGGGAGGTCTCACACTACTACGAGCAGTACTTC. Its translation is CASSWEVSHYYEQYF.

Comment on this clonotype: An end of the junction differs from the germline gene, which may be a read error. The CDR3 here is CASSQAGTYSEQFF. The CDR3, as DNA: TGTGCCAGCAGCCAAGCGGGTACCTACAGTGAGCAGTTCTTC. The rearrangement uses TRBV6-5 and TRBJ2-1; possible D gene TRBD2, 6 bases. This CDR3 comprises 14 residues. From germline, CDR1 is MNHEY and CDR2 SVGAGI.

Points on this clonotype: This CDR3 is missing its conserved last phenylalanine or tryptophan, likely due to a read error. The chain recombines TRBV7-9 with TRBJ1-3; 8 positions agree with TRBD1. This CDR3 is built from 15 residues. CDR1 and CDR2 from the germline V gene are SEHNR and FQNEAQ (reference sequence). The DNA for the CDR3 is TGTGCCAGCAGCCTTATAGGACAGGGTGGAAACGCCATATATTTA. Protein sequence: CASSLIGQGGNAIYL.

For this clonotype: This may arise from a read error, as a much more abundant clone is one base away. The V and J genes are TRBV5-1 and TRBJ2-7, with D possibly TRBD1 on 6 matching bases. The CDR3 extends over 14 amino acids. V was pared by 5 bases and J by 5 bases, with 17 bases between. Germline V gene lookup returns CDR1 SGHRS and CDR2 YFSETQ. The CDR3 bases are TGCGCCAGCAGAGGACAGAACGTGGGCGACGAGCAGTACTTC. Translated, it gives CASRGQNVGDEQYF.

CDR3 sequence: CISSTSGSTYNEQFF. CDR3 DNA: TGTATCAGCAGCACGAGCGGGAGCACCTACAATGAGCAGTTCTTC. This rearrangement joins TRBV5-5 to TRBJ2-1, with 8 bases lining up with TRBD2. The CDR3 length is 15 residues. Germline V gives CDR1 SGHKS, CDR2 YYEKEE (reference sequence).

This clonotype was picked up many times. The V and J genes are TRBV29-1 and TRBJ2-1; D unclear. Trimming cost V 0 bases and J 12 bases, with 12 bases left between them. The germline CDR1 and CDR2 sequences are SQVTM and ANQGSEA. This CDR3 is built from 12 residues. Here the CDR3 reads CSVEDHGRAQFF. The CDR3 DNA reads TGCAGCGTTGAAGATCACGGCCGTGCGCAGTTCTTC.

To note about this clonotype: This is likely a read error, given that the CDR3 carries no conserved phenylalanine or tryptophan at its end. The CDR3 DNA follows: TGCGCCAGCAGCCGCGGACAGGGGCCTCTCTACTATGAGCAGTTCTTA. Protein sequence: CASSRGQGPLYYEQFL. V is TRBV4-1 and J is TRBJ2-1; 9 bases are a match to TRBD1. This CDR3 spans 16 amino acids. Germline lookup yields CDR1 MGHRA and CDR2 YSYEKL.

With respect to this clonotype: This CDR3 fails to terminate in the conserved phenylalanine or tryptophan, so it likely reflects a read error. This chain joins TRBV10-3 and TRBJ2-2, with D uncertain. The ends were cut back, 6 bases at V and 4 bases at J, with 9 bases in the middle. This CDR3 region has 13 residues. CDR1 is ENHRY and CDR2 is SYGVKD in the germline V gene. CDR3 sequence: CAIRRPSTGELFL. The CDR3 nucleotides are TGTGCCATCAGAAGGCCCTCCACCGGGGAGCTGTTTCTT.

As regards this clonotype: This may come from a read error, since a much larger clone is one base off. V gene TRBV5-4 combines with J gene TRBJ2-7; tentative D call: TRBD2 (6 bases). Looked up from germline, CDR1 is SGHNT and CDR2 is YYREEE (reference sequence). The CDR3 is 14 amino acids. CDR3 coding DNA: TGTGTCAGCACTTCGGGGGACCCCTCGGGCGAGCAGTACTTC. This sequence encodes CVSTSGDPSGEQYF.

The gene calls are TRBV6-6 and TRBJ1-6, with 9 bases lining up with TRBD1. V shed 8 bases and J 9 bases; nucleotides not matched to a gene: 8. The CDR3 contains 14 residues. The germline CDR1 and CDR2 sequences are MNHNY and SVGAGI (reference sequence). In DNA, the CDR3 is TGTGCCAGCGGGGCGGGACAGGGAATTTCACCCCTCCACTTT. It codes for CASGAGQGISPLHF.

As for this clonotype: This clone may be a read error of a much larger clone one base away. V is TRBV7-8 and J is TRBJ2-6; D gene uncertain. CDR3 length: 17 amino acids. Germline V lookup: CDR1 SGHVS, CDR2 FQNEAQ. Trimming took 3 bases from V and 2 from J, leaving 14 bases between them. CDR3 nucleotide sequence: TGTGCCAGCAGCTTGAGAACGGCCTTCCCTGGGGCCAACGTCCTGACTTTC. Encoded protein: CASSLRTAFPGANVLTF.

The DNA of the CDR3 is TGCAGCGTTGTTCAGTGCACGCAGTATTTT. This sequence encodes CSVVQCTQYF. This chain links TRBV29-1 with TRBJ2-3, with D hard to call. Trimming took 4 bases from V and 9 from J, leaving 8 bases between them. Germline CDR1 and CDR2: SQVTM and ANQGSEA. The CDR3 extends over 10 amino acids.